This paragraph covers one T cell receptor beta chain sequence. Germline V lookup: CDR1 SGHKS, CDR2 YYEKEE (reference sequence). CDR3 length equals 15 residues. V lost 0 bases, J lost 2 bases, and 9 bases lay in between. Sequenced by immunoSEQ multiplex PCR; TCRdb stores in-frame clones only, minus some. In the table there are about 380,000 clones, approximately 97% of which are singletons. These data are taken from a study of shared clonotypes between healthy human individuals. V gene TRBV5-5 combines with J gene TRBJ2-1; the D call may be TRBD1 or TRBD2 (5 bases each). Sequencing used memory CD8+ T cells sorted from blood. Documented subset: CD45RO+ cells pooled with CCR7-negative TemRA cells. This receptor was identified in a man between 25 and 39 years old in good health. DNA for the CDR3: TGTGCCAGCAGCTTGGTGGGGGAAACCTACAATGAGCAGTTCTTC. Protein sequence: CASSLVGETYNEQFF.